A selection of T cell receptor beta chains follows, all from one sample in a study of shared clonotypes between healthy human individuals. Sequencing used immunoSEQ multiplex PCR; TCRdb keeps in-frame clones, though not all of them. The data show around 450,000 clones, about 76% seen once. The specimen sequenced was PBMCs. The receptors stem from a woman aged 40 to 55 in good health. Some clones in this sample may be carry-over from other donors' samples. CDR3s include the opening cysteine and the closing phenylalanine or tryptophan. The D gene is left open where the match is weak. Clone size is not always given. Where it is, it says once, few, many or a class for expanded clones.

V gene	clone size	J gene	D gene	CDR3 protein	CDR3 DNA
TRBV18	few	TRBJ1-3	TRBD1	CASSPGTAGNTIYF	TGTGCCAGCTCACCAGGGACAGCTGGAAACACCATATATTTT
TRBV6-6	-	TRBJ2-5	-	CASSYSPQGGETQYF	TGTGCCAGCAGTTACTCACCACAGGGTGGAGAGACCCAGTACTTC
TRBV5-6	few	TRBJ2-5	TRBD1	CASSEPTGAQETQYF	TGTGCCAGCAGCGAGCCGACAGGGGCCCAAGAGACCCAGTACTTC
TRBV7-2	-	TRBJ2-3	-	CASSFPSSTDTQYF	TGTGCCAGCAGCTTTCCGTCGAGCACAGATACGCAGTATTTT
TRBV5-1	-	TRBJ1-3	-	CASSLEAIQGFSGNTIYF	TGCGCCAGCAGCTTGGAAGCTATACAGGGATTCTCTGGAAACACCATATATTTT
TRBV5-1	once	TRBJ1-1	TRBD1	CASRPPGQGVRTEAFF	TGCGCCAGCAGGCCTCCGGGACAGGGGGTGAGGACTGAAGCTTTCTTT
TRBV6-1	-	TRBJ1-2	-	CASSEMGRGHYGYTF	TGTGCCAGCAGTGAAATGGGCAGGGGACACTATGGCTACACCTTC
TRBV29-1	-	TRBJ2-2	TRBD1	CSGRQGYTGELFF	TGCAGCGGCCGACAGGGGTACACCGGGGAGCTGTTTTTT
TRBV11-2	many	TRBJ2-1	TRBD2	CASSTSGSSSYNEQFF	TGTGCCAGCAGCACTAGCGGGTCCAGCTCCTACAATGAGCAGTTCTTC
TRBV7-3	once	TRBJ2-3	-	CASSSGTRGTDTQYF	TGTGCCAGCAGCTCTGGGACAAGGGGCACAGATACGCAGTATTTT
TRBV6-6	-	TRBJ2-7	TRBD2	CASSYESSGRIGQYF	TGTGCCAGCAGTTATGAGTCTAGCGGGAGGATAGGGCAGTACTTC
TRBV4-2	-	TRBJ2-3	TRBD2	CASSQEGLALTDTQYF	TGTGCCAGCAGCCAAGAGGGACTAGCACTCACAGATACGCAGTATTTT
TRBV2	-	TRBJ2-2	TRBD1	CASSKLGTGEAGELFF	TGTGCCAGCAGTAAACTCGGGACAGGGGAAGCCGGGGAGCTGTTTTTT
TRBV7-8	-	TRBJ1-1	-	CASSLVMGMGTEAFF	TGTGCCAGCAGCTTAGTGATGGGGATGGGCACTGAAGCTTTCTTT
TRBV4-2	few	TRBJ1-3	-	CASSQDRGSGNTIYF	TGTGCCAGCAGCCAAGACAGGGGCTCTGGAAACACCATATATTTT
TRBV2	many	TRBJ1-5	-	CASSESGGLSPQHF	TGTGCCAGCAGTGAATCGGGGGGGCTATCGCCCCAGCATTTT
TRBV28	once	TRBJ2-7	-	CASSLKSDSPSYEQYF	TGTGCCAGCAGTTTAAAGTCGGACAGCCCTTCCTACGAGCAGTACTTC
TRBV5-1	-	TRBJ2-7	-	CATSGGDTYEQYF	TGCGCCACCTCAGGGGGGGATACCTACGAGCAGTACTTC
TRBV5-1	-	TRBJ1-1	-	CASQTGTLNTEAFF	TGCGCCAGCCAAACCGGGACACTGAACACTGAAGCTTTCTTT
TRBV18	few	TRBJ2-5	TRBD2	CASSPEAGKTSGSRETQYF	TGTGCCAGCTCACCGGAGGCTGGAAAAACTAGCGGGAGCAGGGAGACCCAGTACTTC
TRBV28	-	TRBJ1-4	TRBD1	CASSPGQGGKLFF	TGTGCCAGCAGTCCGGGACAGGGGGGGAAACTGTTTTTT
TRBV28	-	TRBJ2-7	TRBD2	CASRAWTSGSYEQYF	TGTGCCAGCAGAGCCTGGACTAGCGGGAGCTACGAGCAGTACTTC
TRBV28	-	TRBJ1-2	-	CACSQGANYGYTF	TGTGCCTGTTCACAGGGTGCTAACTATGGCTACACCTTC
TRBV6-6	once	TRBJ1-1	-	CASSYKRQSMNTEAFF	TGTGCCAGCAGTTACAAGCGACAGAGCATGAACACTGAAGCTTTCTTT
TRBV28	-	TRBJ1-4	-	CASSSRDSLGYEKLFF	TGTGCCAGCAGTTCAAGAGACAGCCTCGGGTATGAAAAACTGTTTTTT
TRBV18	-	TRBJ2-7	TRBD2	CASSPAGAGYEQYF	TGTGCCAGCTCACCGGCGGGAGCGGGGTACGAGCAGTACTTC
TRBV7-2	-	TRBJ2-4	-	CASSLNFPGLAKNIQYF	TGTGCCAGCAGCTTAAACTTTCCGGGGCTAGCCAAAAACATTCAGTACTTC
TRBV28	-	TRBJ1-3	TRBD1	CASTDRGPSGNTIYF	TGTGCCAGCACCGACAGGGGCCCCTCTGGAAACACCATATATTTT
TRBV2	-	TRBJ1-2	-	CASSPAGGSYGYTF	TGTGCCAGCAGTCCCGCGGGCGGCTCCTATGGCTACACCTTC
TRBV6-1	-	TRBJ2-7	-	CASSEDTSPFYEQYF	TGTGCCAGCAGTGAAGACACATCTCCGTTCTACGAGCAGTACTTC
TRBV5-6	-	TRBJ2-7	TRBD1	CASSHRGVGSYEQYF	TGTGCCAGCAGCCACAGGGGTGTTGGTTCCTACGAGCAGTACTTC
TRBV29-1	-	TRBJ2-3	TRBD1	CSLSGTGDTDTQYF	TGCAGCCTAAGCGGGACAGGGGACACAGATACGCAGTATTTT
TRBV30	-	TRBJ1-2	TRBD1	CAWSVQGQSGYTF	TGTGCCTGGAGTGTACAGGGGCAGTCTGGCTACACCTTC
TRBV9	-	TRBJ2-3	TRBD2	CASSVVAGTTDTQYF	TGTGCCAGCAGCGTAGTAGCGGGGACCACAGATACGCAGTATTTT
TRBV9	-	TRBJ2-3	-	CASSLGGRISDTQYF	TGTGCCAGCAGTCTTGGGGGGCGAATTTCAGATACGCAGTATTTT
TRBV15	-	TRBJ1-5	-	CATGIYSNQPQHF	TGTGCCACCGGCATCTATAGCAATCAGCCCCAGCATTTT
TRBV19	-	TRBJ1-5	-	CASSRGPNQPQHF	TGTGCCAGTAGTCGGGGTCCCAATCAGCCCCAGCATTTT
TRBV5-1	-	TRBJ1-1	TRBD1	CASSSQQGAPEAFF	TGCGCCAGCAGCTCACAACAGGGGGCGCCTGAAGCTTTCTTT
TRBV7-9	-	TRBJ2-7	TRBD2	CASSLGLAGPYEQYF	TGTGCCAGCAGCTTAGGACTAGCGGGTCCCTACGAGCAGTACTTC
TRBV7-9	-	TRBJ1-2	TRBD1	CASSRDRVDGYTF	TGTGCCAGCAGCCGCGACAGGGTGGATGGCTACACCTTC